This T cell receptor (beta chain) was retrieved from a study of cytotoxic CD8 clonotypes in ibrutinib-treated CLL. On the study more broadly: The cohort had about a dozen relapsed/refractory and approximately 15 treatment-naive patients, around 18 IGHV unmutated.

This CDR3 has 14 residues. The V gene's germline CDR1 is MNHEY and CDR2 SVGAGI. V lost 6 bases and J lost 2; bases outside the gene matches: 7. Of note for this clone: The antigen remains undetermined.

Findings and caveats of the study: Public clonotypes (which were uncommon) either contracted or remained stable on treatment.

Measured with immunoSEQ multiplex PCR; TCRdb has only the in-frame clones, and not every one. The sample holds approximately 340,000 clones, 67% seen once. This rearrangement joins TRBV6-5 to TRBJ2-7, with TRBD1 matching 7 bases. This TCR came from a human donor with chronic lymphocytic leukemia. The source material was PBMCs, sampled after 36 months of ibrutinib treatment. This CDR3 reads CASRPGQRTYEQYF. The CDR3 nucleotides read TGTGCCAGCAGACCGGGACAGAGGACCTACGAGCAGTACTTC.